This T cell receptor beta chain was captured by sequencing in a study of blood T cell repertoires in COVID-19. Study overall: Sources were T cells, B-cell-depleted T cells, or PBMCs; the material itself was cDNA or gDNA.

This clone was counted a single time. Data came from immunoSEQ multiplex PCR; TCRdb stores just in-frame clones and leaves some out. The sample contains about 200,000 clones, around 83% of which appear only once. The V end lost 11 bases, the J end lost 4 bases, and 9 bases lay between the germline ends. Germline V gene sequence: CDR1 LNHNV, CDR2 YYDKDF (reference sequence). There are 12 residues in the CDR3. Participants had their cohort set by participant-reported clinical history. The sample consisted of PBMCs or T cells enriched from blood (not recorded which). This clonotype was sampled from a woman aged 35 to 49 in a cohort exposed to, infected with or recovered from COVID-19 (not recorded which). This chain connects TRBV15 to TRBJ1-6; D is uncertain. CDR3 nucleotides: TGTGCCCTACGAGGGTATAATTCACCCCTCCACTTT. This encodes CALRGYNSPLHF.